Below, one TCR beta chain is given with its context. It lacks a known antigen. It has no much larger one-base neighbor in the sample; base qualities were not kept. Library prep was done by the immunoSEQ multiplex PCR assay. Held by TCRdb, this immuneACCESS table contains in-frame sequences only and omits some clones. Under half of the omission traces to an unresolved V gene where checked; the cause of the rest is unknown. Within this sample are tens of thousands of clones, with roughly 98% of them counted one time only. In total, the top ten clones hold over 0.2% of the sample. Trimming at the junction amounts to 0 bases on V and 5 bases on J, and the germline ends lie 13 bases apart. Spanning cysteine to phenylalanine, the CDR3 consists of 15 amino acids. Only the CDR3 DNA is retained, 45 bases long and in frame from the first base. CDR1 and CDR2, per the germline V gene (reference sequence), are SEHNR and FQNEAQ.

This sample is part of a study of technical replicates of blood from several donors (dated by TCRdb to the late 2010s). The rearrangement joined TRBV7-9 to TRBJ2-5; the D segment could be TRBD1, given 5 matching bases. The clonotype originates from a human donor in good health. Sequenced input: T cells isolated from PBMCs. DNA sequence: TGTGCCAGCAGCTTAGCAACAACAGGTGTGGAGACCCAGTACTTC. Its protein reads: CASSLATTGVETQYF.